This TCR beta chain was retrieved from a study of T cells in Graves' hyperthyroidism and ophthalmopathy. Study results and limitations: Blood shared most expanded thyroid clonotypes above 0.001.

Diagnoses were established using clinical symptoms, serum thyroxine and TRAb, thyroid ultrasound and orbital computed tomography. PBMCs were sourced from about 10 ml fresh peripheral blood. CDR1 is DFQATT and CDR2 is SNEGSKA in the germline V gene (reference sequence). The CDR3 is 14 amino acids. Trimming took 0 bases from V and 2 from J, leaving 11 bases between them. This clonotype was detected many times. The antigen remains undetermined. Amplification yielded TCR beta CDR3 regions, with RNA transcripts as the source. The primer set for the first-round RT-PCR of the TCR CDR3 was HTBI. TCRdb reanalysed the multiplex PCR reads using MiXCR and keeps one entry per CDR3 protein. The sample records roughly 240,000 distinct CDR3 sequences, about 25% being singletons.

The chain recombines TRBV20-1 with TRBJ2-7, with D perhaps TRBD1 (5 bases). This TCR derives from a middle-aged woman with Graves' ophthalmopathy. The specimen sequenced was blood. CDR3 loop: CSARDGRAAYEQYF. CDR3 DNA sequence: TGCAGTGCTAGAGATGGCAGGGCAGCCTACGAGCAGTACTTC.